The 16 T cell receptor beta chains given below trace back to one sample, sequenced in a study of Ad26.COV2.S vaccination and SARS-CoV-2 variants. Profiling relied on immunoSEQ multiplex PCR, and the TCRdb table lists in-frame clones only, not all of them. In the table there are about 680,000 clones, more than 70% of which are singletons. The treatment was: approximately 18 received Ad26.COV2.S at low or high dose, single or two shots; about five received placebo; per-sample allocation not given. Specimens were obtained on day 63 following the first vaccine or placebo injection. Sequences were derived from peripheral blood, sampled in a trial of Ad26.COV2.S vaccine versus placebo. The source of these receptors is a person aged 18-60 years who received the Ad26.COV2.S COVID-19 vaccine or a placebo.

This clone was seen only a few times. V usage is TRBV4-2 and J usage is TRBJ2-3, with TRBD2 matching 12 bases. The junction had 7 bases not matched to a gene; V was cut back by 4 bases and J by 5 bases. CDR3 length: 16 residues. Germline assignment: CDR1 LGHNA and CDR2 YNFKEQ. CDR3 coding DNA: TGTGCCAGCAGCCCGACTAGCGGGGGAGTGGGAGATACGCAGTATTTT. This encodes CASSPTSGGVGDTQYF.

The V gene is TRBV6-5, the J gene TRBJ2-5, with a possible D match to TRBD2 (5 bases). The germline CDR1 and CDR2 sequences are MNHEY and SVGAGI. V lost 0 bases to trimming and J lost 2 bases, with 13 bases between them. This CDR3 spans 16 amino acids. Here the CDR3 DNA reads TGTGCCAGCAGTTACTCGGCGGGTGTGCCTCAAGAGACCCAGTACTTC. This sequence encodes CASSYSAGVPQETQYF.

The V call is TRBV24-1, the J call TRBJ2-1, with D perhaps TRBD1 (6 bases). Germline V lookup: CDR1 KGHDR, CDR2 SFDVKD. Between the trimmed V and J ends, which lost 1 base and 3 bases, there was a span of 6 bases. The CDR3 spans 14 residues. CDR3 in DNA: TGTGCCACCAGTGATTTACAGGGCTACAATGAGCAGTTCTTC. As protein: CATSDLQGYNEQFF.

The chain carries TRBV15 and TRBJ2-5; no definite D call. In germline, CDR1 is LNHNV, CDR2 YYDKDF (reference sequence). The CDR3 sequence is 11 residues long. Trimming removed 2 bases from V and 3 bases from J, with 1 base in between. CDR3 amino acids: CATSRKETQYF. The DNA for the CDR3 is TGTGCCACCAGCAGAAAAGAGACCCAGTACTTC.

This clone was observed a few times. The chain links TRBV18 to TRBJ1-1, with D uncertain. CDR1 is KGHSH and CDR2 is LQKENI in the germline V gene. The CDR3 covers 13 residues. V lost 3 bases and J lost 5, with 10 bases in between. The CDR3 DNA follows: TGTGCCAGCTCACCCGCGATGGAAACTGAAGCTTTCTTT. It translates to CASSPAMETEAFF.

Only one count was recorded for this clone. In the same sample, other DNA sequences code for this CDR3. This chain uses TRBV18 with TRBJ2-1; D may be TRBD2 (5 bases). The germline CDR1 and CDR2 sequences are KGHSH and LQKENI. The germline V and J ends were trimmed by 6 bases and 4 bases, with 7 bases remaining between them. The CDR3 totals 12 residues. The CDR3 DNA sequence: TGTGCCAGCTCCCGGGGATACAATGAGCAGTTCTTC. Protein product: CASSRGYNEQFF.

This chain links TRBV5-1 with TRBJ1-1; 9 nucleotides align to TRBD1. J gave up 2 bases and V 4 bases, and 9 bases lay outside the gene matches. This CDR3 is 16 amino acids long. CDR1 and CDR2 from the germline V gene are SGHRS and YFSETQ. CDR3 coding DNA: TGCGCCAGCAGCCCAGACCTGGGACAGGGTAACACTGAAGCTTTCTTT. Its translation is CASSPDLGQGNTEAFF.

The V call is TRBV5-4, the J call TRBJ2-3; D call uncertain. Germline CDR1 SGHNT, CDR2 YYREEE (reference sequence). The CDR3 extends over 15 amino acids. The V gene lost 4 bases and the J gene lost 3 bases, with 15 bases spanning the gap. The CDR3 loop reads CASSPPSVLTDTQYF. Written as DNA, the CDR3 is TGTGCCAGCAGCCCCCCATCGGTCTTGACAGATACGCAGTATTTT.

The chain combines TRBV4-3 with TRBJ2-7; 8 nucleotides line up with TRBD1. Germline V gives CDR1 LGHNA, CDR2 YSLEER. The J segment lost 1 base and the V segment lost 3 bases, leaving 8 bases of the junction unmatched. This CDR3 contains 16 residues. CDR3 protein: CASSQGQAYESYEQYF. CDR3 sequence (DNA): TGCGCCAGCAGCCAGGGACAGGCATATGAGTCCTACGAGCAGTACTTC.

This chain links TRBV24-1 with TRBJ2-5, with D perhaps assigned TRBD1 or TRBD2 (7 bases each). The CDR3 length is 15 residues. V was shortened by 3 bases and J by 5 bases, with 15 bases between the two germline ends. Germline V gives CDR1 KGHDR, CDR2 SFDVKD. CDR3 protein: CATSDSNRGGETQYF. In nucleotides, the CDR3 is TGTGCCACCAGTGATAGCAACAGGGGAGGGGAGACCCAGTACTTC.

Regarding this clone: The same CDR3 can be traced to other DNA sequences in this sample. The chain links TRBV18 to TRBJ2-4, with D tentatively TRBD1 (6 bases). Deletions cut 3 bases from V and 0 bases from J, with 12 bases between. Germline CDR1 is KGHSH and CDR2 is LQKENI. This CDR3 has 16 residues. The CDR3 DNA reads as TGTGCCAGCTCACCCCCAGGACAGTCAGCCAAAAACATTCAGTACTTC. This encodes CASSPPGQSAKNIQYF.

This chain joins TRBV5-6 and TRBJ1-2; perhaps TRBD1 as D (5 bases). Trimming pared 5 bases from V and 5 bases from J, leaving 25 bases between. The germline gives CDR1 SGHDT, CDR2 YYEEEE. The CDR3 is 17 residues long. This CDR3 is CASRIPGLRGGIYGYTF. The CDR3 region has the DNA TGTGCCAGCAGAATACCGGGTCTAAGGGGAGGGATATATGGCTACACCTTC.

This clone was detected a few times. V usage is TRBV5-1 and J usage is TRBJ1-6; D remains ambiguous. Trimming pared 4 bases from V and 8 bases from J, leaving 10 bases between. CDR3 length: 13 amino acids. CDR1 and CDR2 (germline): SGHRS, YFSETQ. The CDR3 region has the DNA TGCGCCAGCAGCCCAACGGCGGATTCACCCCTCCACTTT. Protein product: CASSPTADSPLHF.

The chain has TRBV18 and TRBJ1-4; D is unresolved. Germline V gives CDR1 KGHSH, CDR2 LQKENI. The length of the CDR3 is 15 residues. Trimming removed 3 bases at V and 7 bases at J, with 15 bases between. The chain's CDR3 is CASSPLEGLGEKLFF. CDR3 coding DNA: TGTGCCAGCTCACCCCTTGAAGGGTTGGGTGAAAAACTGTTTTTT.

This clone was detected once. V is TRBV24-1 and J is TRBJ2-3, with 11 bases lining up with TRBD1. Germline V gene lookup returns CDR1 KGHDR and CDR2 SFDVKD. Trimming took 6 bases from V and 5 from J; bases not matched to a gene: 6. The CDR3 has 15 residues. The CDR3 spells CATSTGQGEGDTQYF. CDR3 coding DNA: TGTGCCACCAGTACGGGACAGGGGGAAGGAGATACGCAGTATTTT.

The CDR3 region has the DNA TGTGCCTGGACTATCAACAAGCAGGGGAGAAATGCTTTCTTT. Translation gives CAWTINKQGRNAFF. This chain links TRBV30 with TRBJ1-1; D is perhaps TRBD1 (6 bases). The CDR3 contains 14 residues. Germline V gives CDR1 GTSNPN, CDR2 SVGIG (reference sequence). V lost 4 bases and J 11 bases, leaving 23 bases between the germline ends.